This T cell receptor beta chain derives from a study of cytomegalovirus exposure and HLA in healthy donors. Study details: The 90 to 150 validation repertoires were produced on the same platform as the approximately 670 repertoires of the first cohort. This was reported in a later analysis.

Trimming removed 0 bases from V and 7 bases from J, with 12 bases in between. The CDR3 is 14 amino acids. Germline CDR1 MRHNA, CDR2 SNTAGT. Sequenced by immunoSEQ multiplex PCR; TCRdb stores in-frame clones only, minus some. Seen here are under 400,000 clones, roughly 88% observed once, and the top ten hold roughly 0.82%. The donors belonged to the 120-subject validation cohort, separate from the approximately 670-subject first cohort. Material: PBMCs. The source is a woman under 30 in good health and CMV-seronegative. This rearrangement joins TRBV6-4 to TRBJ1-1, with TRBD1 as a possible D gene (5 bases). The DNA for the CDR3 is TGTGCCAGCAGTGACTCGGGGCCGGGCAATGAAGCTTTCTTT. It codes for CASSDSGPGNEAFF.